The T cell receptor (beta chain) under discussion was sequenced for a study of blood T cell repertoires in COVID-19. Authors' data handling: Amplified reference gene primers provided the basis for estimating nucleated cell counts. The repertoire was sequenced with immunoSEQ multiplex PCR; TCRdb's copy has only in-frame clones and lacks some. V and J calls and clone size come straight from that table; D and trimming were deduced from the DNA. The sample contains roughly 260,000 clones, 70% to 90% of which appear only once. V was cut by 6 bases and J by 0 bases, with 12 bases left in between. CDR3 length: 15 residues. The germline V gene encodes CDR1 MDHEN and CDR2 SYDVKM.

This sequence was found in a woman in her thirties or forties who had recovered from COVID-19. Source material: peripheral blood. The chain has TRBV28 and TRBJ1-5, with a possible D match to TRBD1 (6 bases). The chain's CDR3 is CASSPPRGSNQPQHF. For the CDR3, the DNA is TGTGCCAGCAGCCCTCCCAGGGGTAGCAATCAGCCCCAGCATTTT.